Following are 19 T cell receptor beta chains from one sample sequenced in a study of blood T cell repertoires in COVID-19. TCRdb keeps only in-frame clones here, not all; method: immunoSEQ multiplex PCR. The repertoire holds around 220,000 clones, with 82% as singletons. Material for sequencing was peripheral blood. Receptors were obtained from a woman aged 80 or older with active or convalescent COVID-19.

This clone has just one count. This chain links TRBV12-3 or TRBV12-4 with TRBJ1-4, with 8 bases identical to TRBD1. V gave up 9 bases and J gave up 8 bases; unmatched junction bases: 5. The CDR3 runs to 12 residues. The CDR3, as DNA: TGTGCCAGTCAAGGGACAGGAGAAAAACTGTTTTTT. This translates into CASQGTGEKLFF.

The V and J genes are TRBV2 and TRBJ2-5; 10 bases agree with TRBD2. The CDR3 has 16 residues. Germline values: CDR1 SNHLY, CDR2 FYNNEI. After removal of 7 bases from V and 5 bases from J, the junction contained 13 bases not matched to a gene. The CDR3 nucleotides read TGTGCCAGCAAGAGGCTAGCGGGAGAGATAGGGGAGACCCAGTACTTC. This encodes CASKRLAGEIGETQYF. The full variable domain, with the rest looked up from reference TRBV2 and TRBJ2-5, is EPEVTQTPSHQVTQMGQEVILRCVPISNHLYFYWYRQILGQKVEFLVSFYNNEISEKSEIFDDQFSVERPDGSNFTLKIRSTKLEDSAMYFCASKRLAGEIGETQYFGPGTRLLVL.

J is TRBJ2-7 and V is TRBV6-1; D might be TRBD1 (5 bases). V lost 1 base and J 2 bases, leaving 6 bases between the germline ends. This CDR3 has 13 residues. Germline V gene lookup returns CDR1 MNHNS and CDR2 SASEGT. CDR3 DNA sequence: TGTGCCAGCAGTGAAGTGGGGCCCTACGAGCAGTACTTC. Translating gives CASSEVGPYEQYF.

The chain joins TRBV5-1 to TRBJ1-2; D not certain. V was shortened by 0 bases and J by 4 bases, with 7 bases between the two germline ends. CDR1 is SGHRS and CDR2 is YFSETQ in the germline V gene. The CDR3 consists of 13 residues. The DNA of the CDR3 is TGCGCCAGCAGCTTGGGTATAATCTATGGCTACACCTTC. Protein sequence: CASSLGIIYGYTF.

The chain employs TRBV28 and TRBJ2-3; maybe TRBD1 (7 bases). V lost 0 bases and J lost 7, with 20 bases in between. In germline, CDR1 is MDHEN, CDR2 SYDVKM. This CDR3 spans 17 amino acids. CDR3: CASSLWEGAQVGNTQYF. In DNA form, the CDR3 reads TGTGCCAGCAGTTTATGGGAGGGGGCGCAAGTAGGAAATACGCAGTATTTT.

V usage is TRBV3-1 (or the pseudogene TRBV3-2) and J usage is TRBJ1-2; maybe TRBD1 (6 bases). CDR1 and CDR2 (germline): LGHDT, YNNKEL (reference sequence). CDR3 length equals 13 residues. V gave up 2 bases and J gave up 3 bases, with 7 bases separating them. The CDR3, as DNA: TGTGCCAGCAGCCAAAGGACAGACTATGGCTACACCTTC. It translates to CASSQRTDYGYTF.

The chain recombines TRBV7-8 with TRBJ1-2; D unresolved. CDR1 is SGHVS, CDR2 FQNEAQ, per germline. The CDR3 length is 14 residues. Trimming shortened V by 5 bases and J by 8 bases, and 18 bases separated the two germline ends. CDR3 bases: TGTGCCAGCAGCCCTCAGGCATCTACTGGGGGCTACACCTTC. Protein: CASSPQASTGGYTF.

The CDR3 here is CASSPRDGRSQPQHF. CDR3 bases: TGTGCCAGCTCCCCAAGGGACGGGAGGTCTCAGCCCCAGCATTTT. The J gene is TRBJ1-5, the V gene TRBV18, with D tentatively TRBD1 (5 bases). The germline V gene encodes CDR1 KGHSH and CDR2 LQKENI. The CDR3 extends over 15 amino acids. V was pared by 6 bases and J by 6 bases, with 18 bases between.

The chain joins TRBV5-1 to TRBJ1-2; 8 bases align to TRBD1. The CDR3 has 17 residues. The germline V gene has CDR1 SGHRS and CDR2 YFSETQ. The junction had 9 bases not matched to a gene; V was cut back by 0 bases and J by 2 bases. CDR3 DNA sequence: TGCGCCAGCAGCTTGGCCGGCTTACGGACAGGGAACTATGGCTACACCTTC. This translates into CASSLAGLRTGNYGYTF.

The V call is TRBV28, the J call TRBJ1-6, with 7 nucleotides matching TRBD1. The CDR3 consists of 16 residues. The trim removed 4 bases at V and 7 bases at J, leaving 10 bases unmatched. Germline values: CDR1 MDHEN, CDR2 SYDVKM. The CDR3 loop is CASSSPQQGRNSPLHF. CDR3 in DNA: TGTGCCAGCAGTTCCCCACAACAGGGGAGGAATTCACCCCTCCACTTT. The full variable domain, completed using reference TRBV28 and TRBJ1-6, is DVKVTQSSRYLVKRTGEKVFLECVQDMDHENMFWYRQDPGLGLRLIYFSYDVKMKEKGDIPEGYSVSREKKERFSLILESASTNQTSMYLCASSSPQQGRNSPLHFGNGTRLTVT.

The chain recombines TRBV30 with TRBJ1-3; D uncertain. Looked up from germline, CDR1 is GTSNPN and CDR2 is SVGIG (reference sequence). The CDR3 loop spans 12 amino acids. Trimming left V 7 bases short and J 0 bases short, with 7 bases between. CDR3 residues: CAFKLSGNTIYF. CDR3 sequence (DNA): TGTGCCTTCAAACTCTCTGGAAACACCATATATTTT. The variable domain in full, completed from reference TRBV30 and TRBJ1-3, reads SQTIHQWPATLVQPVGSPLSLECTVEGTSNPNLYWYRQAAGRGLQLLFYSVGIGQISSEVPQNLSASRPQDRQFILSSKKLLLSDSGFYLCAFKLSGNTIYFGEGSWLTVV.

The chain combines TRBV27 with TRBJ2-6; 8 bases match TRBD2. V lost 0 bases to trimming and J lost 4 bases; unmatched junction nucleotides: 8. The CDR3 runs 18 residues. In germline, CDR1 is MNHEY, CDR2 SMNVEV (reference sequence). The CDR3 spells CASSLSRGVPVGANVLTF. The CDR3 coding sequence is TGTGCCAGCAGTTTATCGCGGGGGGTCCCTGTGGGGGCCAACGTCCTGACTTTC.

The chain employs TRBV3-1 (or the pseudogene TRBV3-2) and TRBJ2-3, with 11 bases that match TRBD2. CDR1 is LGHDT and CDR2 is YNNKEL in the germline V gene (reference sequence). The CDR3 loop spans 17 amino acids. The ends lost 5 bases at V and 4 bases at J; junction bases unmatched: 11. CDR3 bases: TGTGCCAGCAGCACGAAAAGACTAGCGGGATTAGCAGATACGCAGTATTTT. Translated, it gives CASSTKRLAGLADTQYF.

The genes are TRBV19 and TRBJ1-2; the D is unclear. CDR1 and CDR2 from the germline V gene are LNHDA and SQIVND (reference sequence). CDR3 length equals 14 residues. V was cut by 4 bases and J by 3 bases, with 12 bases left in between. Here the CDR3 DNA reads TGTGCCAGTAGTAATTTCGGGGAGTACTATGGCTACACCTTC. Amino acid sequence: CASSNFGEYYGYTF.

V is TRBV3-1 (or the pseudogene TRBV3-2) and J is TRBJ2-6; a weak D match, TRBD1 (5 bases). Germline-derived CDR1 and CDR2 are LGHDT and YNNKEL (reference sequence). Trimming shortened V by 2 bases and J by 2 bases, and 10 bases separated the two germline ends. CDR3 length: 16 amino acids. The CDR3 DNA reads TGTGCCAGCAGCCAATATGGGGCTACTGGGGCCAACGTCCTGACTTTC. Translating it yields CASSQYGATGANVLTF.

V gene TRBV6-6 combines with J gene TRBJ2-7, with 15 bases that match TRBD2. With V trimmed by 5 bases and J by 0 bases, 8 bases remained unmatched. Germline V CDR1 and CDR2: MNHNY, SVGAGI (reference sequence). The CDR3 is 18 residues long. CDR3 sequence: CASSRTSGRAVFSYEQYF. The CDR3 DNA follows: TGTGCCAGCAGTCGGACTAGCGGGAGGGCAGTTTTCTCCTACGAGCAGTACTTC.

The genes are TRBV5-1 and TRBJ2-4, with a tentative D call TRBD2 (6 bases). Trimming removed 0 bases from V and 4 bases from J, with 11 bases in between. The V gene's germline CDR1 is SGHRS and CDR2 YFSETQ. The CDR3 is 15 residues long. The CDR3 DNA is TGCGCCAGCAGCTTGGGGGTACTAGCTAAAAACATTCAGTACTTC. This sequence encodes CASSLGVLAKNIQYF.

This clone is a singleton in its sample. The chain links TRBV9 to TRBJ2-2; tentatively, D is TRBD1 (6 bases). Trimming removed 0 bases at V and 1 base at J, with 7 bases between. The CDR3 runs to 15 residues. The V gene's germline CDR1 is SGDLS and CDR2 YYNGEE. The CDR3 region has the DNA TGTGCCAGCAGCGTAGTGGGACAGAACACCGGGGAGCTGTTTTTT. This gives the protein CASSVVGQNTGELFF.

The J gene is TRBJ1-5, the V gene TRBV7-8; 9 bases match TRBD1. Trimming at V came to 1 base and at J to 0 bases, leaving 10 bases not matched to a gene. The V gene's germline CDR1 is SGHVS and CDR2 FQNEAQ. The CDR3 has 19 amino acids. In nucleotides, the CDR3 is TGTGCCAGCAGCTTAGTGAGTACGGGACAGGGCCTTAGCAATCAGCCCCAGCATTTT. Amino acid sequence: CASSLVSTGQGLSNQPQHF.